The T cell receptor beta chain described here comes from a study of beta chain features in type 1 diabetes (dated by TCRdb to about 2018). Study-level background: Mean age, gender distribution, total cell number and subset yield were not different between patients and healthy donors. A total of about 100,000,000 sorted cells were examined across all samples, and RNA yield correlated strongly with the number of cells per subset. The study compared TCRB repertoires of sorted circulating CD4+ T cell subsets between recently diagnosed type 1 diabetes patients and matched healthy donors. Regulatory and stem cell-like memory subsets were isolated from only 8 patients and 8 healthy donors, whereas naive and central memory subsets came from all 28 donors.

A note on this clone: It lacks a known antigen. No much larger clone is present one base from it, and per-base qualities are unavailable.

The full study reports these points: Because cDNA rather than genomic DNA was sequenced, highly expressing activated cells could have been over-represented, although no difference in activation and CD3 levels was found between groups. Fewer insertions and more nucleotide deletions at VDJ recombination sites were observed in patients with type 1 diabetes, implying thymic rearrangement abnormalities. Naive, central memory and regulatory TCRB repertoires appeared more similar among patients than among healthy donors. Because small numbers of individuals were included in the HLA sub-analyses, any influence of HLA type on TCRB rearrangement was left unresolved. Type 1 diabetes patients showed a moderate but significant shortening of TCRB CDR3 length in all four CD4+ subsets. Shorter templates might be favored by PCR, yet because patient and control samples were amplified and corrected together, any such skew would affect both groups equally.

A single peripheral blood draw of approximately 100 mL on average was collected from each donor into heparinised tubes. Naive, central memory, regulatory and stem cell-like memory CD4+ T cells were sorted on a BD FACSAria II using a panel including CD45RO, CCR7, CD25, CD127, CD95 and CD27. All sorted populations exceeded 95% purity. Right away, PBMCs were isolated by Lymphoprep density gradient centrifugation and were stained directly, with no culture step. So that batch effects would be minimized, each experiment stained and sorted samples in pairs, pairing one healthy donor with one patient. The High Capacity cDNA Reverse Transcription Kit was used to reverse transcribe all of the isolated RNA, meaning that expressed TCRB transcripts were what got sequenced. Naive, central memory and regulatory T cell samples underwent deep immunoSEQ sequencing, averaging about 3.3 million total reads per sample. Sorted cells were lysed in RLT buffer, and RNA was extracted using DNase-treated RNeasy Micro or Mini kits according to cell number. To prevent cross-contamination, each cell subset was processed individually, whereas patient and healthy donor samples were processed jointly. The immunoSEQ multiplex PCR was used to amplify TCRB sequences from cDNA, generating 87-bp fragments that spanned the CDR3 region. Sequencing of the amplicons was done on the Illumina HiSeq platform. As for how the authors treated the data: PCR bias was computationally corrected using synthetic template baselines, reads within Hamming distance 2 were collapsed, and singletons that could not be merged were discarded. Reads were aligned to IMGT to assign V, D and J genes, CDR3 length, and insertions or deletions at six rearrangement sites. Within each subset, clonotype counts were normalized to sorted cell number, and only after that were true diversity and Gini coefficients computed with the tcR R package. The overlap coefficient, calculated on TCRB nucleotide sequences, was used to measure repertoire sharing. Out-of-frame TCRB sequences from naive cells were analyzed to stand in for the pre-selection repertoire. Sourced from immuneACCESS, this table was stored by TCRdb with only in-frame sequences that have V and J called. A share of the clones is absent; for the studies checked, an unresolved V gene accounts for under half, and the remainder has no known explanation. That table furnishes V, J and clone size, whereas the DNA furnished D and trimming. This sample lists fewer than 450,000 clones; 13% were detected once. The ten largest clones represent roughly 0.015% of the sample.

Inclusive of the bounding cysteine and phenylalanine, the CDR3 is 15 residues long. Of the read, only the CDR3 DNA is kept; its 45 bases are in frame from base 1. From the germline V gene, CDR1 is SGDLS and CDR2 is YYNGEE. V lost 0 bases and J lost 4 bases; the stretch between them is 11 bases long. Sequencing was done on a sample of naive CD4+ T cells from blood. The cell subset or site label, read with the paper, signifies: true naive CD4+ T cells. The rearrangement joined TRBV9 to TRBJ2-1; TRBD1 is possibly the D segment (5 matching bases). This sequence was found in a woman in her late teens or twenties with type 1 diabetes. The CDR3 protein is CASSVDGAEYNEQFF. DNA sequence: TGTGCCAGCAGCGTAGATGGGGCAGAGTACAATGAGCAGTTCTTC.